This T cell receptor beta chain emerged from a study of T cells in Graves' hyperthyroidism and ophthalmopathy. Germline V gives CDR1 MNHEY, CDR2 SVGEGT. The CDR3 covers 15 residues. The V end was cut by 5 bases, the J end by 6 bases, with 19 bases between. Patients were excluded because of uncontrolled infection, other autoimmune disease, pregnancy or lactation. The PBMCs were taken from around 9.1 ml of fresh peripheral blood. This clonotype is a singleton in its sample. It may be a read error: a sequence one base away is much more abundant. Amplification targeted TCR beta CDR3 regions from RNA transcripts. HTBI primers were used for first-round RT-PCR of the TCR CDR3. TCRdb re-derived calls from the multiplex PCR reads in MiXCR, one entry per CDR3 protein. The table has hundreds of thousands of distinct CDR3 sequences, about 14% seen once.

The chain links TRBV6-2 or TRBV6-3 to TRBJ1-1, with TRBD1 as a possible D gene (5 bases). Sequencing used blood. This TCR was recovered from a woman in her fifties or sixties with Graves' ophthalmopathy. CDR3 protein: CASSVKVAGPAEAFF. Here the CDR3 DNA reads TGTGCCAGCAGTGTGAAAGTGGCAGGGCCCGCTGAAGCTTTCTTT.